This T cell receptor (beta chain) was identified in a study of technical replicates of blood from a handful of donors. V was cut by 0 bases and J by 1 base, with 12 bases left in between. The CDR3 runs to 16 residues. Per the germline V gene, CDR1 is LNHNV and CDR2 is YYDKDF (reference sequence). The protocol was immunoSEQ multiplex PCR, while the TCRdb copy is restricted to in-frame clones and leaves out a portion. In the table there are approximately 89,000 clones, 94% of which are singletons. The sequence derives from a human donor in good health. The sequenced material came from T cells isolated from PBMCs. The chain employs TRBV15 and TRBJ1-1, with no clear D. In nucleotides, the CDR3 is TGTGCCACCAGCAGAGAATTAGGACTTACGAACACTGAAGCTTTCTTT. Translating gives CATSRELGLTNTEAFF.